The 32 T cell receptor beta chains below were found in one sample sequenced in a study of memory B cells and T cells in multiple sclerosis. The table came from immunoSEQ multiplex PCR; TCRdb's copy has only in-frame clones and leaves some out. The profile shows several thousand clones, about 60% of them singletons. Input material: memory (CD45RO+) CD8+ T cells from blood. The receptors shown here come from a human donor with multiple sclerosis.

This rearrangement joins TRBV7-9 to TRBJ2-3; 8 nucleotides align to TRBD2. CDR3 length: 13 residues. The germline CDR1 and CDR2 sequences are SEHNR and FQNEAQ (reference sequence). V dropped 3 bases and J dropped 4; count of bases not matched to a gene: 0. CDR3 amino acids: CASSLGLADTQYF. The CDR3 coding sequence is TGTGCCAGCAGCTTGGGACTAGCAGATACGCAGTATTTT.

The rearrangement links TRBV7-9 to TRBJ1-5; no firm D call. From germline, CDR1 is SEHNR and CDR2 FQNEAQ (reference sequence). Trimming removed 1 base at V and 4 bases at J, with 5 bases between. The CDR3 is made up of 13 amino acids. CDR3 region: CASSLGPNQPQHF. DNA for the CDR3: TGTGCCAGCAGCTTAGGGCCGAATCAGCCCCAGCATTTT.

The chain combines TRBV28 with TRBJ1-1; perhaps TRBD1 as D (6 bases). Germline CDR1 and CDR2: MDHEN and SYDVKM. V was trimmed by 6 bases and J by 13 bases, leaving 36 bases between them. The CDR3 sequence is 18 residues long. The CDR3 bases are TGTGCCAGCAGCCCACCTAAGGGTTGGCAGGGGCTACACGAGGCTGGTTTCTTT. Translating it yields CASSPPKGWQGLHEAGFF. Filled out from reference TRBV28 and TRBJ1-1, the complete variable domain reads DVKVTQSSRYLVKRTGEKVFLECVQDMDHENMFWYRQDPGLGLRLIYFSYDVKMKEKGDIPEGYSVSREKKERFSLILESASTNQTSMYLCASSPPKGWQGLHEAGFFGQGTRLTVV.

The chain is built from TRBV6-5 and TRBJ2-2; D may be TRBD2 (6 bases). The CDR3 covers 16 residues. Deletions cut 0 bases from V and 7 bases from J, with 15 bases between. Germline CDR1 MNHEY, CDR2 SVGAGI. The CDR3 here is CASSYSIAGRGGELFF. CDR3 bases: TGTGCCAGCAGTTACTCGATCGCGGGGCGAGGCGGGGAGCTGTTTTTT.

The chain couples TRBV9 to TRBJ1-1; D may be TRBD1 (6 bases). V lost 0 bases and J lost 2, with 11 bases in between. Germline CDR1 is SGDLS and CDR2 is YYNGEE. The CDR3 is made up of 15 amino acids. The CDR3 nucleotides are TGTGCCAGCAGCGTAGAGTGGGGGCTAAACACTGAAGCTTTCTTT. Translating gives CASSVEWGLNTEAFF.

The rearrangement joins TRBV11-2 to TRBJ1-5, with 10 bases matching TRBD1. The CDR3 extends over 17 amino acids. V shed 1 base, J shed 3 bases, and the junction held 6 bases outside the gene matches. Germline CDR1 SGHAT, CDR2 FQNNGV. The CDR3 bases are TGTGCCAGCAGCTTAGTCTTGGGGACAGGGGACAATCAGCCCCAGCATTTT. Protein: CASSLVLGTGDNQPQHF. Supplemented by reference TRBV11-2 and TRBJ1-5, the full variable domain reads EAGVAQSPRYKIIEKRQSVAFWCNPISGHATLYWYQQILGQGPKLLIQFQNNGVVDDSQLPKDRFSAERLKGVDSTLKIQPAKLEDSAVYLCASSLVLGTGDNQPQHFGDGTRLSIL.

This clone has just a few counts. The CDR3: CASSVDGTSGGNEQFF. CDR3 DNA sequence: TGTGCCAGCAGTGTGGATGGGACTAGCGGGGGGAATGAGCAGTTCTTC. The J gene is TRBJ2-1, the V gene TRBV6-4; TRBD2 agrees at 15 bases. V trimming: 4 bases; J trimming: 7 bases; junction bases outside the gene matches: 5. Germline assignment: CDR1 MRHNA and CDR2 SNTAGT. The CDR3 totals 16 residues.

The rearrangement joins TRBV6-6 to TRBJ1-1; D not certain. Germline lookup yields CDR1 MNHNY and CDR2 SVGAGI (reference sequence). Between the trimmed V and J ends, which lost 3 bases and 6 bases, there was a span of 8 bases. The CDR3 loop spans 12 amino acids. The CDR3 reads CASSYGESEAFF. CDR3 sequence (DNA): TGTGCCAGCAGTTATGGTGAGTCTGAAGCTTTCTTT.

The V call is TRBV2, the J call TRBJ2-1; 10 bases map to TRBD2. V trimming: 4 bases; J trimming: 6 bases; junction bases outside the gene matches: 12. The germline CDR1 and CDR2 sequences are SNHLY and FYNNEI. This CDR3 comprises 17 residues. This CDR3 is CASSGTPSGSAINEQFF. The CDR3 coding sequence is TGTGCCAGCAGTGGCACCCCTAGCGGGAGTGCCATCAATGAGCAGTTCTTC.

This chain links TRBV9 with TRBJ2-7, with 8 bases identical to TRBD1. After removal of 0 bases from V and 6 bases from J, the junction contained 5 bases not matched to a gene. Germline V gene data show CDR1 as SGDLS and CDR2 as YYNGEE. There are 14 residues in the CDR3. CDR3 nucleotides: TGTGCCAGCAGCGTAGGTCGGACAGGGACCGAGCAGTACTTC. It yields the protein CASSVGRTGTEQYF.

The chain joins TRBV5-4 to TRBJ2-7; 10 nucleotides agree with TRBD2. The CDR3 extends over 15 amino acids. CDR1 is SGHNT and CDR2 is YYREEE in the germline V gene (reference sequence). The ends lost 5 bases at V and 1 base at J; junction bases unmatched: 6. CDR3 sequence: CASRGKRGGSYEQYF. CDR3 nucleotides: TGTGCCAGCAGGGGAAAGCGGGGGGGGTCCTACGAGCAGTACTTC.

The genes are TRBV2 and TRBJ1-1; D may be TRBD1 (6 bases). The CDR3 totals 14 residues. Germline-derived CDR1 and CDR2 are SNHLY and FYNNEI. V was shortened by 6 bases and J by 7 bases, with 18 bases between the two germline ends. This chain's CDR3 is CASSLQGNGIEAFF. The CDR3 DNA reads as TGTGCCAGCAGCCTACAGGGTAATGGGATTGAAGCTTTCTTT.

The chain employs TRBV27 and TRBJ2-5, with a possible D match to TRBD2 (5 bases). CDR1 and CDR2 (germline): MNHEY, SMNVEV (reference sequence). This CDR3 contains 13 residues. Trimming took off 3 bases at V and 3 bases at J, with 8 bases between the two ends. The CDR3 bases are TGTGCCAGCAGTTTCCTCGGGGAAGAGACCCAGTACTTC. Protein product: CASSFLGEETQYF.

The genes are TRBV6-5 and TRBJ2-7; maybe TRBD2 (7 bases). V was cut by 2 bases and J by 7 bases, with 21 bases left in between. Germline loops: CDR1 MNHEY, CDR2 SVGAGI. This CDR3 has 16 residues. The CDR3 is CASSYGATPGGGEQYF. For the CDR3, the DNA is TGTGCCAGCAGTTACGGAGCGACGCCGGGGGGCGGTGAGCAGTACTTC.

This sequence joins TRBV28 and TRBJ2-4, with 8 bases identical to TRBD1. The CDR3 has 16 residues. In germline, CDR1 is MDHEN, CDR2 SYDVKM. J gave up 4 bases and V 6 bases, and 11 bases lay outside the gene matches. CDR3 amino acids: CASSSRQGRSKNIQYF. DNA of the CDR3: TGTGCCAGCAGCTCCCGACAGGGGCGAAGTAAAAACATTCAGTACTTC.

This chain joins TRBV18 and TRBJ1-4, with 7 positions matching TRBD1. Trimming removed 1 base from V and 8 bases from J; junction bases left unmatched: 13. Per germline, CDR1 KGHSH and CDR2 LQKENI. The CDR3 is 17 residues long. The CDR3 loop is CASSPLDREPVREKLFF. DNA for the CDR3: TGTGCCAGCTCACCACTCGACAGGGAGCCAGTAAGGGAAAAACTGTTTTTT.

This clone was seen a handful of times. V gene TRBV27 combines with J gene TRBJ2-7, with 10 bases that match TRBD1. Germline trimming cut 6 bases from V and 2 bases from J; bases unmatched to any gene: 19. Germline CDR1 is MNHEY and CDR2 is SMNVEV (reference sequence). There are 19 residues in the CDR3. The CDR3 coding sequence is TGTGCCAGCAGCCCAGAAAAACCGGGACAGGGGACAGACCCCTACGAGCAGTACTTC. Amino acids: CASSPEKPGQGTDPYEQYF.

The chain couples TRBV5-4 to TRBJ2-1, with 7 bases lining up with TRBD1. The CDR3 runs 15 residues. The germline gives CDR1 SGHNT, CDR2 YYREEE (reference sequence). Trimming cost V 2 bases and J 0 bases; bases outside gene matches: 2. The CDR3 nucleotides are TGTGCCAGCAGCTTCAGGGGGAGCTCCTACAATGAGCAGTTCTTC. Protein product: CASSFRGSSYNEQFF.

The CDR3: CASSPQTVRNTEAFF. Written as DNA, the CDR3 is TGTGCCAGCAGCCCACAGACCGTAAGGAACACTGAAGCTTTCTTT. V gene TRBV7-9 combines with J gene TRBJ1-1; no clear D gene. The CDR3 is 15 residues long. The germline V gene has CDR1 SEHNR and CDR2 FQNEAQ (reference sequence). V gave up 5 bases and J gave up 1 base, with 14 bases separating them.

The chain carries TRBV30 and TRBJ1-3; 8 nucleotides line up with TRBD1. V lost 3 bases to trimming and J lost 0 bases; unmatched junction nucleotides: 7. Germline V gene data show CDR1 as GTSNPN and CDR2 as SVGIG (reference sequence). The CDR3 is 16 residues long. As DNA, the CDR3 is TGTGCCTGGAGCGCCGGGACAGGAGGCTCTGGAAACACCATATATTTT. Amino acids: CAWSAGTGGSGNTIYF. The variable domain in full, with the rest retrieved from reference TRBV30 and TRBJ1-3, is SQTIHQWPATLVQPVGSPLSLECTVEGTSNPNLYWYRQAAGRGLQLLFYSVGIGQISSEVPQNLSASRPQDRQFILSSKKLLLSDSGFYLCAWSAGTGGSGNTIYFGEGSWLTVV.

Concerning this clone: This likely stems from a read error, as it lies one base from a far larger clone. The chain employs TRBV13 and TRBJ2-1, with a tentative D call TRBD2 (6 bases). CDR1 is PRHDT and CDR2 is FYEKMQ in the germline V gene (reference sequence). There are 14 residues in the CDR3. The CDR3, as DNA: TGTGGCAGCAGCTCGGGACTGGCCGACATTGAGCAGTTCTTC. Protein product: CGSSSGLADIEQFF.

This chain uses TRBV19 with TRBJ2-7, with TRBD2 as a possible D gene (5 bases). CDR3 size: 15 residues. Germline CDR1 reads LNHDA; CDR2 reads SQIVND (reference sequence). V was pared by 4 bases and J by 0 bases, with 13 bases between. The CDR3: CASSKFEGNSYEQYF. The CDR3 DNA follows: TGTGCCAGTAGTAAGTTTGAGGGCAACTCCTACGAGCAGTACTTC.

This clone was recorded only once. The gene calls are TRBV9 and TRBJ2-5; TRBD2 agrees at 8 bases. Germline trimming cut 2 bases from V and 5 bases from J; bases unmatched to any gene: 8. Germline V gives CDR1 SGDLS, CDR2 YYNGEE. The CDR3 has 15 amino acids. The CDR3 is CASSVSGTLGETQYF. CDR3 nucleotides: TGTGCCAGCAGCGTTAGCGGGACCCTGGGGGAGACCCAGTACTTC.

V usage is TRBV4-1 and J usage is TRBJ2-3, with D possibly being TRBD2 (6 bases). CDR1 and CDR2 (germline): MGHRA, YSYEKL. The length of the CDR3 is 14 residues. Trimming left V 4 bases short and J 0 bases short, with 8 bases between. The CDR3: CASSRTISTDTQYF. Here the CDR3 DNA reads TGCGCCAGCAGCCGGACTATCAGCACAGATACGCAGTATTTT.

The chain has TRBV18 and TRBJ2-4, with a tentative D call TRBD1 (6 bases). V dropped 3 bases and J dropped 0 bases, with 15 bases sitting between them. This CDR3 region has 17 residues. The V gene's germline CDR1 is KGHSH and CDR2 LQKENI. Written as DNA, the CDR3 is TGTGCCAGCTCACCTGCTTGGGGGCTCCTAGCCAAAAACATTCAGTACTTC. This gives the protein CASSPAWGLLAKNIQYF.

The chain combines TRBV9 with TRBJ1-5; 7 bases agree with TRBD1. The CDR3 sequence is 16 residues long. In germline, CDR1 is SGDLS, CDR2 YYNGEE. The V gene end was trimmed by 0 bases and the J gene end by 7 bases; junction bases not matched to a gene: 10. The CDR3 nucleotides are TGTGCCAGCAGCGTAGGAACAGGGGACTTTGGACAGCCCCAGCATTTT. This translates into CASSVGTGDFGQPQHF.

This clone was seen a handful of times. Germline is not matched at one junction end, which may reflect a read error. The V gene is TRBV5-1, the J gene TRBJ1-1; 8 positions match TRBD1. The germline V gene encodes CDR1 SGHRS and CDR2 YFSETQ. The CDR3 is 16 amino acids. The CDR3 DNA sequence: TGCGCAAGCAGGTTGGGGACAGGAGGAACGATAGGTGAAGCTTTCTTT. Protein product: CASRLGTGGTIGEAFF.

This clone was found a few times. The gene calls are TRBV6-5 and TRBJ1-1, with D possibly TRBD1 on 6 matching bases. V gave up 6 bases and J gave up 0 bases, with 11 bases separating them. Germline V gene lookup returns CDR1 MNHEY and CDR2 SVGAGI. This CDR3 region has 14 residues. The CDR3 region has the DNA TGTGCCAGCAGCCCGACAGGCCTGAACACTGAAGCTTTCTTT. This sequence encodes CASSPTGLNTEAFF.

The V and J genes are TRBV7-8 and TRBJ1-3; D is possibly TRBD1 (6 bases). The CDR3 sequence is 18 residues long. V lost 1 base and J lost 0, with 16 bases in between. Germline V gene data show CDR1 as SGHVS and CDR2 as FQNEAQ. The CDR3 region has the DNA TGTGCCAGCAGCTTAGTGTTGGGGGGGCAGAACTCTGGAAACACCATATATTTT. Encoded protein: CASSLVLGGQNSGNTIYF. Full variable domain (missing parts from reference TRBV7-8 and TRBJ1-3): GAGVSQSPRYKVAKRGQDVALRCDPISGHVSLFWYQQALGQGPEFLTYFQNEAQLDKSGLPSDRFFAERPEGSVSTLKIQRTQQEDSAVYLCASSLVLGGQNSGNTIYFGEGSWLTVV.

The rearrangement links TRBV7-3 to TRBJ2-7; maybe TRBD1 (5 bases). CDR3 size: 15 residues. V dropped 5 bases and J dropped 5 bases, with 19 bases sitting between them. Per germline, CDR1 SGHTA and CDR2 FQGTGA. CDR3 loop: CASSPYLGPTHEQYF. As DNA, the CDR3 is TGTGCCAGCAGCCCCTATCTGGGGCCGACCCACGAGCAGTACTTC.

The rearrangement joins TRBV10-3 to TRBJ2-1; 12 bases match TRBD2. The J segment lost 7 bases and the V segment lost 6 bases, leaving 7 bases of the junction unmatched. CDR1 and CDR2 from the germline V gene are ENHRY and SYGVKD. This CDR3 is built from 15 residues. The CDR3 nucleotides are TGTGCCATCAGGGGTGGACTAGCGGGAAAAAATGAGCAGTTCTTC. Protein product: CAIRGGLAGKNEQFF.

This chain links TRBV4-1 with TRBJ1-2; D is perhaps TRBD1 (6 bases). Between the trimmed V and J ends, which lost 0 bases and 0 bases, there was a span of 17 bases. The CDR3 has 18 residues. Germline CDR1 is MGHRA and CDR2 is YSYEKL. CDR3 DNA sequence: TGCGCCAGCAGCCAAGAGTGGGGGCCGGGGCAGGCTAACTATGGCTACACCTTC. Its translation is CASSQEWGPGQANYGYTF.